This T cell receptor (beta chain) was identified during a study of early T cells in non-severe SARS-CoV-2 infection. Study information: Sequenced material consisted of bulk RNA (from unsorted whole blood), and chains were unpaired. Study outcomes and limitations: Matches to VDJdb favored anti-spike CD8 responses and missed private and CD4 specificities.

This clonotype was found many times. The antigen is not known. With 5 bases removed from V and 4 bases from J, the gap between germline ends came to 14 bases. The CDR3 sequence is 14 residues long. Germline CDR1 MDHEN, CDR2 SYDVKM. Unique molecular identifiers were affixed to single, distinct cDNA molecules. TCRdb reanalysed the 5' RACE reads using MiXCR and keeps one entry per CDR3 protein. The sample comprises about 30,000 distinct CDR3 sequences, around 7% of which are singletons, and approximately 37% rests with the top ten. The clonotype comes from an adult who was a healthcare worker with PCR-confirmed SARS-CoV-2 infection or an uninfected control (not recorded which). V is TRBV28 and J is TRBJ2-5; D possibly corresponds to TRBD2 (5 bases). Sequencing was done on a sample of whole blood. CDR3 sequence: CASSPYGRGETQYF. CDR3 DNA sequence: TGTGCCAGCAGTCCTTATGGTCGGGGAGAGACCCAGTACTTC.